The rows below give T cell receptor beta chains drawn from one sample of a study of blood T cell repertoires in COVID-19. Some clones are missing from TCRdb's copy, which holds only in-frame ones; the method was immunoSEQ multiplex PCR. The sample holds 300,000 to 450,000 clones, around 86% seen once. The sequenced sample was peripheral blood. The receptor set was obtained from a human donor in a cohort sampled during active COVID-19. Both conserved end residues are part of each CDR3. A D gene is named only where the DNA matches it firmly. Only some rows state a clone size, as once, few, many or a class for expanded clones.

clone size: few; V gene: TRBV4-2; J gene: TRBJ2-3; CDR3 length: 17; D gene: TRBD2; CDR3 DNA: TGTGCCAGCAGCCAAGAAGGTAGCCGGGGGGTCACAGATACGCAGTATTTT; CDR3 protein: CASSQEGSRGVTDTQYF
clone size: -; V gene: TRBV12-3/TRBV12-4; J gene: TRBJ1-1; CDR3 length: 13; D gene: -; CDR3 DNA: TGTGCCAGCAGTTTCAGGGTTTCCACTGAAGCTTTCTTT; CDR3 protein: CASSFRVSTEAFF
clone size: -; V gene: TRBV6-5; J gene: TRBJ2-7; CDR3 length: 14; D gene: TRBD2; CDR3 DNA: TGTGCCAGCAGTCGGACTAGCGGGAGTTACGAGCAGTACTTC; CDR3 protein: CASSRTSGSYEQYF
clone size: -; V gene: TRBV29-1; J gene: TRBJ2-7; CDR3 length: 12; D gene: -; CDR3 DNA: TGCAGCGGGCGGGACTCCCCCTACGAGCAGTACTTC; CDR3 protein: CSGRDSPYEQYF
clone size: -; V gene: TRBV6-5; J gene: TRBJ2-1; CDR3 length: 15; D gene: -; CDR3 DNA: TGTGCCAGCAGTTACTCGGACAGCCCCTACAATGAGCAGTTCTTC; CDR3 protein: CASSYSDSPYNEQFF
clone size: -; V gene: TRBV25-1; J gene: TRBJ1-3; CDR3 length: 17; D gene: -; CDR3 DNA: TGTGCCAGCAGTGAAAGATTTGGTCAGGACTCTGGAAACACCATATATTTT; CDR3 protein: CASSERFGQDSGNTIYF
clone size: -; V gene: TRBV6-1; J gene: TRBJ1-2; CDR3 length: 14; D gene: TRBD1; CDR3 DNA: TGTGCCAGCAGTGAATTGGACAGGGTGGGTGGCTACACCTTC; CDR3 protein: CASSELDRVGGYTF
clone size: -; V gene: TRBV27; J gene: TRBJ2-7; CDR3 length: 13; D gene: TRBD1; CDR3 DNA: TGTGCCATAGGACAGGGTAGAGTAGACGAGCAGTACTTC; CDR3 protein: CAIGQGRVDEQYF
clone size: once; V gene: TRBV3-1/TRBV3-2; J gene: TRBJ2-5; CDR3 length: 17; D gene: TRBD2; CDR3 DNA: TGTGCCAGCAGCCAAGATCTCCTAGCGGGAGTTCAAGAGACCCAGTACTTC; CDR3 protein: CASSQDLLAGVQETQYF
clone size: -; V gene: TRBV3-1/TRBV3-2; J gene: TRBJ2-1; CDR3 length: 12; D gene: -; CDR3 DNA: TGTGCCAGCAGCCAAAGTCGGAGTGAGCAGTTCTTC; CDR3 protein: CASSQSRSEQFF
clone size: -; V gene: TRBV7-9; J gene: TRBJ1-1; CDR3 length: 13; D gene: -; CDR3 DNA: TGTGCCAGCAGCTTAGCGTCTAGCACTGAAGCTTTCTTT; CDR3 protein: CASSLASSTEAFF
clone size: -; V gene: TRBV28; J gene: TRBJ1-4; CDR3 length: 13; D gene: -; CDR3 DNA: TGTGCCAGCAGACCGGACACAAATGAAAAACTGTTTTTT; CDR3 protein: CASRPDTNEKLFF
clone size: -; V gene: TRBV7-8; J gene: TRBJ2-7; CDR3 length: 12; D gene: -; CDR3 DNA: TGTGCCAGCAGCCTCCCCCGGGGCGAGCAGTACTTC; CDR3 protein: CASSLPRGEQYF
clone size: -; V gene: TRBV19; J gene: TRBJ2-2; CDR3 length: 14; D gene: TRBD2; CDR3 DNA: TGTGCCAGTAGTAGGACTAGCGGGACCGGGGAGCTGTTTTTT; CDR3 protein: CASSRTSGTGELFF
clone size: -; V gene: TRBV3-1/TRBV3-2; J gene: TRBJ1-2; CDR3 length: 19; D gene: -; CDR3 DNA: TGTGCCAGCAGCCAAGTTCTTACCCTCGACAGCTGGGTGTACTATGGCTACACCTTC; CDR3 protein: CASSQVLTLDSWVYYGYTF
clone size: -; V gene: TRBV27; J gene: TRBJ1-2; CDR3 length: 15; D gene: -; CDR3 DNA: TGTGCCAGCAGTTTATATCCCCAATCTAACTATGGCTACACCTTC; CDR3 protein: CASSLYPQSNYGYTF
clone size: -; V gene: TRBV19; J gene: TRBJ2-3; CDR3 length: 16; D gene: TRBD1; CDR3 DNA: TGTGCCAGTAGCCCTACTAGGACAGGGACTCCAGATACGCAGTATTTT; CDR3 protein: CASSPTRTGTPDTQYF
clone size: -; V gene: TRBV30; J gene: TRBJ2-7; CDR3 length: 12; D gene: TRBD1; CDR3 DNA: TGTGCCTTAGTCAGGGGGCTAAATGAGCAGTACTTC; CDR3 protein: CALVRGLNEQYF
clone size: few; V gene: TRBV5-4; J gene: TRBJ1-5; CDR3 length: 15; D gene: TRBD1; CDR3 DNA: TGTGCCAGCAGCCTGGATAGGGGGCTGGACCAGCCCCAGCATTTT; CDR3 protein: CASSLDRGLDQPQHF
clone size: few; V gene: TRBV12-3/TRBV12-4; J gene: TRBJ2-7; CDR3 length: 13; D gene: -; CDR3 DNA: TGTGCCAGCGGATCGAGGAACGCCTACGAGCAGTACTTC; CDR3 protein: CASGSRNAYEQYF
clone size: -; V gene: TRBV11-2; J gene: TRBJ2-3; CDR3 length: 16; D gene: TRBD2; CDR3 DNA: TGTGCCAGCAGCCCCTCCACTGGGACTAGCGGGAGGACGCAGTATTTT; CDR3 protein: CASSPSTGTSGRTQYF
clone size: once; V gene: TRBV29-1; J gene: TRBJ1-1; CDR3 length: 14; D gene: -; CDR3 DNA: TGCAGCGTTGAAGATTCGGGACTTCGGGCTGAAGCTTTCTTT; CDR3 protein: CSVEDSGLRAEAFF
clone size: -; V gene: TRBV6-1; J gene: TRBJ1-2; CDR3 length: 10; D gene: -; CDR3 DNA: TGTGCCAGCAGTGAAGCGACAGCCTACTTC; CDR3 protein: CASSEATAYF
clone size: -; V gene: TRBV10-3; J gene: TRBJ1-4; CDR3 length: 18; D gene: -; CDR3 DNA: TGTGCCATCAGTGAGGACGATCTTACAGGAGCTGCTAACGAAAAACTGTTTTTT; CDR3 protein: CAISEDDLTGAANEKLFF
clone size: few; V gene: TRBV18; J gene: TRBJ1-5; CDR3 length: 15; D gene: -; CDR3 DNA: TGTGCCAGCTCACTATCAAAGGGGAGGGAGCAGCCCCAGCATTTT; CDR3 protein: CASSLSKGREQPQHF
clone size: -; V gene: TRBV11-2; J gene: TRBJ1-2; CDR3 length: 13; D gene: -; CDR3 DNA: TGTGCCAGCAGCTTAGGCAGGTCCTATGGCTACACCTTC; CDR3 protein: CASSLGRSYGYTF
clone size: -; V gene: TRBV4-1; J gene: TRBJ2-7; CDR3 length: 16; D gene: TRBD2; CDR3 DNA: TGCGCCAGCAGCCAGGAGGGCGGGAGGACCCCCTACGAGCAGTACTTC; CDR3 protein: CASSQEGGRTPYEQYF
clone size: -; V gene: TRBV7-3; J gene: TRBJ2-5; CDR3 length: 14; D gene: TRBD2; CDR3 DNA: TGTGCCAGCAGCTTACTAGCGGGAGATGAGACCCAGTACTTC; CDR3 protein: CASSLLAGDETQYF
clone size: -; V gene: TRBV6-5; J gene: TRBJ2-1; CDR3 length: 11; D gene: -; CDR3 DNA: TGTGCCAGCAGTTACACTAATGAGCAGTTCTTC; CDR3 protein: CASSYTNEQFF